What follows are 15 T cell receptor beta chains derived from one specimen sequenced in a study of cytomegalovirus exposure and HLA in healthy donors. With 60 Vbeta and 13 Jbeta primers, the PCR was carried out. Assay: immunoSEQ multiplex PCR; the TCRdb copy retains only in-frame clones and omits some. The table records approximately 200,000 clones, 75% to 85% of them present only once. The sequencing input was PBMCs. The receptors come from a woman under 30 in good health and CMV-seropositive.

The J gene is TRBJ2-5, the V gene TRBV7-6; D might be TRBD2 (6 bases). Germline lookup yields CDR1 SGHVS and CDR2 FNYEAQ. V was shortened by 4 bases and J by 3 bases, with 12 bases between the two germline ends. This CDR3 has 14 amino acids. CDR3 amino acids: CASSSGWGEETQYF. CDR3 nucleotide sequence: TGTGCCAGCAGCTCGGGGTGGGGGGAAGAGACCCAGTACTTC.

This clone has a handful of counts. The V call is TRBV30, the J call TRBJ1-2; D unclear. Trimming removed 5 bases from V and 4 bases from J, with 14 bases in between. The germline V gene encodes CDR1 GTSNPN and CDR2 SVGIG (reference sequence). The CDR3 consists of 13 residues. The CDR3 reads CAWAQDQAYGYTF. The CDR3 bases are TGTGCCTGGGCTCAAGACCAGGCCTATGGCTACACCTTC.

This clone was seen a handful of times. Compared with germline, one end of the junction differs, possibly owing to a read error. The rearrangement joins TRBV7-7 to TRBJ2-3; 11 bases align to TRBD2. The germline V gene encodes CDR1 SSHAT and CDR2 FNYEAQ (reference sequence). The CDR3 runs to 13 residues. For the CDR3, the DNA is TGTGCCAGCAGCCCTACTAGCGGGGGCTCACATCATTTT. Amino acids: CASSPTSGGSHHF.

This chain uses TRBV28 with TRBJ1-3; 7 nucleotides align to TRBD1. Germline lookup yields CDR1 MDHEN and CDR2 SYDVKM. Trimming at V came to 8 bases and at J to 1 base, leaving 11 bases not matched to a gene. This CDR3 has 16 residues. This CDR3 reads CASAKVPTGSGNTIYF. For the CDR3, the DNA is TGTGCCAGCGCCAAAGTACCGACAGGGTCTGGAAACACCATATATTTT.

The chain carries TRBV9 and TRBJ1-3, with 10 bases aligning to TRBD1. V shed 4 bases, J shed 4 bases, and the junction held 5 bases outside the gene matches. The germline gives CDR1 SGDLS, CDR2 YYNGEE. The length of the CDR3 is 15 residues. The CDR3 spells CASSRGQGQGNTIYF. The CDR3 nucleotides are TGTGCCAGCAGCCGGGGACAGGGGCAAGGAAACACCATATATTTT.

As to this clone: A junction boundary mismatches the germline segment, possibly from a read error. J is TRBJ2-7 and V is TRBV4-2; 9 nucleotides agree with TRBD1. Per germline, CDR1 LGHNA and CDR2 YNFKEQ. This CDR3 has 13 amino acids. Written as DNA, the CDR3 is TGTGCCAGCAGCCAAGAGGGATGGGACAGGGTCGACTTC. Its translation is CASSQEGWDRVDF.

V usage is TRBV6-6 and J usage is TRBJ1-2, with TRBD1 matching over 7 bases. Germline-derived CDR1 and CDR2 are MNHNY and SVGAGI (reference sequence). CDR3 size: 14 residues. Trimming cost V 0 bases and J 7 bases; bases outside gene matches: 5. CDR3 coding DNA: TGTGCCAGCAGTTACTCGGGGACAGTCGGTGGCTACACCTTC. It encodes CASSYSGTVGGYTF.

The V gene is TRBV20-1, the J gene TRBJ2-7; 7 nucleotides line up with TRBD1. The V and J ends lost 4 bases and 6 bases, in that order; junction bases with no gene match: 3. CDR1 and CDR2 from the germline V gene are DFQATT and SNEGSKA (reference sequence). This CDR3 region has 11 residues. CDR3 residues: CSANRQGEQYF. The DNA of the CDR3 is TGCAGTGCTAACAGACAGGGCGAGCAGTACTTC.

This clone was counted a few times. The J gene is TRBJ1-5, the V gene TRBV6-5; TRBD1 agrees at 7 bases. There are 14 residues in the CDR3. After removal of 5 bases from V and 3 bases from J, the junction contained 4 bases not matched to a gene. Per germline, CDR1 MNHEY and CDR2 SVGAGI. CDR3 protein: CASSLDRDNQPQHF. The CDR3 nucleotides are TGTGCCAGCAGTCTCGACAGGGACAATCAGCCCCAGCATTTT.

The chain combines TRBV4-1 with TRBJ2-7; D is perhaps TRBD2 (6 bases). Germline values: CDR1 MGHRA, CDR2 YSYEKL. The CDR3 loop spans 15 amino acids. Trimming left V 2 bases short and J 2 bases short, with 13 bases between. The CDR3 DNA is TGCGCCAGCAGCCAATTCGGCCCGGGGGCCTACGAGCAGTACTTC. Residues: CASSQFGPGAYEQYF.

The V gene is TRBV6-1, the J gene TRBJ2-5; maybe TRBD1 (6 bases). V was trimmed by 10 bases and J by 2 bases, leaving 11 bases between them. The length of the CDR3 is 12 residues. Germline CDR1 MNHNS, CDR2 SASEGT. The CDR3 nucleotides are TGTGCCACCAGGACAGAACAAGAGACCCAGTACTTC. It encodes CATRTEQETQYF.

CDR3: CASSLRGGDSYNEQFF. The DNA for the CDR3 is TGTGCCAGCAGCTTAAGGGGGGGGGATTCTTACAATGAGCAGTTCTTC. The chain couples TRBV11-2 to TRBJ2-1, with D possibly matching TRBD2 (7 bases). V dropped 2 bases and J dropped 4 bases, with 15 bases sitting between them. CDR1 is SGHAT and CDR2 is FQNNGV in the germline V gene. The CDR3 sequence is 16 residues long.

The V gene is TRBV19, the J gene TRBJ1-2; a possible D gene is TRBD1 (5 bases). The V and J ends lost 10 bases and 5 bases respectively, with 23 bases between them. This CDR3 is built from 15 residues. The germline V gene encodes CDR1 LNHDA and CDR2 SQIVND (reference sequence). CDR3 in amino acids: CATREVGGRGYGYTF. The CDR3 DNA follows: TGTGCCACTAGAGAGGTTGGGGGACGGGGGTATGGCTACACCTTC.

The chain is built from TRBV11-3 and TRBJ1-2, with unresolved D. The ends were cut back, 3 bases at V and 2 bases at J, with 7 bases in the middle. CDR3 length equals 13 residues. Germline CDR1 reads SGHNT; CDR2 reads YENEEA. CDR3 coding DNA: TGTGCCAGCAGCTTTGGCAGAAACTATGGCTACACCTTC. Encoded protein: CASSFGRNYGYTF. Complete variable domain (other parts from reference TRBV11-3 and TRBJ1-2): EAGVVQSPRYKIIEKKQPVAFWCNPISGHNTLYWYLQNLGQGPELLIRYENEEAVDDSQLPKDRFSAERLKGVDSTLKIQPAELGDSAVYLCASSFGRNYGYTFGSGTRLTVV.

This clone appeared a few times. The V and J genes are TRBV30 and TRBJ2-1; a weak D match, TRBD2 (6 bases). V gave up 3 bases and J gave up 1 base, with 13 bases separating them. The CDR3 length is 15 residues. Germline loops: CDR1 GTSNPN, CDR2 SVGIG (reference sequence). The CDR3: CAWSRTKLSYNEQFF. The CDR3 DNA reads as TGTGCCTGGAGCCGGACTAAGCTATCCTACAATGAGCAGTTCTTC.